This T cell receptor beta chain was recorded in a study of blood T cell repertoires in COVID-19. Across the study: T cells, B-cell-depleted T cells, or PBMCs supplied cDNA or gDNA.

The germline V gene encodes CDR1 SGHTA and CDR2 FQGNSA. The CDR3 has 15 amino acids. V was cut by 3 bases and J by 2 bases, with 11 bases left in between. In the study's own analysis: From reference gene primer amplification, estimates of nucleated cell counts were derived. Clones were sequenced by immunoSEQ multiplex PCR, and TCRdb holds only the in-frame ones, with some missing. V and J calls and clone size are those listed in that table; D and trimming were worked out from the DNA. The sample consists of some 120,000 clones, roughly 82% of them appearing once. This sequence joins TRBV7-2 and TRBJ1-5; maybe TRBD1 (5 bases). The sample was peripheral blood. This sequence originates from a human donor in a cohort sampled during active COVID-19. Here the CDR3 reads CASSLTANGNQPQHF. The CDR3 nucleotides are TGTGCCAGCAGCTTGACAGCTAATGGCAATCAGCCCCAGCATTTT. Supplemented by reference TRBV7-2 and TRBJ1-5, the full variable domain reads GAGVSQSPSNKVTEKGKDVELRCDPISGHTALYWYRQSLGQGLEFLIYFQGNSAPDKSGLPSDRFSAERTGGSVSTLTIQRTQQEDSAVYLCASSLTANGNQPQHFGDGTRLSIL.